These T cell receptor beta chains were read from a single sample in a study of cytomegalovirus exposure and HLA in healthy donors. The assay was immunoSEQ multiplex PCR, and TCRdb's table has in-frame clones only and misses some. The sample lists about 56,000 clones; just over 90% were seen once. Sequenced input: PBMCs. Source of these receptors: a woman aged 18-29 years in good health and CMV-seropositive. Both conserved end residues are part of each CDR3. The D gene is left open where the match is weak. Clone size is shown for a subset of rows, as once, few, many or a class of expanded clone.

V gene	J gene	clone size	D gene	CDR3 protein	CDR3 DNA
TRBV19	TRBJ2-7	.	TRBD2	CASSSPGTSNYEQYF	TGTGCCAGTTCTTCCCCCGGGACTAGCAACTACGAGCAGTACTTC
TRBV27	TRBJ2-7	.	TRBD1	CASSLGQGGSYEQYF	TGTGCCAGCAGTTTGGGACAGGGGGGGTCCTACGAGCAGTACTTC
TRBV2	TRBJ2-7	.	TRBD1	CASRWTGAQYF	TGTGCCAGCAGATGGACAGGCGCGCAGTACTTC
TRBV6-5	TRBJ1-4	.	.	CANSQSGEGAEKLFF	TGTGCCAACAGTCAAAGTGGGGAAGGGGCCGAAAAACTGTTTTTT
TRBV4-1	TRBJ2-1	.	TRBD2	CASSQTFGRGGAGEQFF	TGCGCCAGCAGCCAAACCTTCGGGCGCGGGGGGGCAGGGGAGCAGTTCTTC
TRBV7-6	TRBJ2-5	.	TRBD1	CASRVGGAETQYF	TGTGCCAGCAGGGTAGGGGGCGCCGAGACCCAGTACTTC
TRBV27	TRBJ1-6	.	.	CASSLGFSSYNSPLHF	TGTGCCAGCAGTTTAGGTTTCAGCTCCTATAATTCACCCCTCCACTTT
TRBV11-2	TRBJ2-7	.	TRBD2	CASSLTSGPTYEQYF	TGTGCCAGCAGCTTAACTAGCGGGCCTACCTACGAGCAGTACTTC
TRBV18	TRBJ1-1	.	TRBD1	CASSYGQVEEAFF	TGTGCCAGCTCATACGGACAGGTTGAGGAAGCTTTCTTT
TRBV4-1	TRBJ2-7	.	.	CASSQLAGQSSYEQYF	TGCGCCAGCAGCCAATTGGCAGGACAGAGCTCCTACGAGCAGTACTTC
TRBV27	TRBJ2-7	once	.	CASSVRSYSYEQYF	TGTGCCAGCAGCGTGCGGTCCTACTCCTACGAGCAGTACTTC
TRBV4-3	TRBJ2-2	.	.	CASSQEILTGELFF	TGCGCCAGCAGCCAAGAAATACTGACCGGGGAGCTGTTTTTT
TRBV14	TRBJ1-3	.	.	CASSQDGFTIYF	TGTGCCAGCAGCCAAGATGGCTTCACCATATATTTT
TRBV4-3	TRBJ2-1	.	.	CASSQDLAESYNEQFF	TGCGCCAGCAGCCAAGACCTGGCAGAATCCTACAATGAGCAGTTCTTC
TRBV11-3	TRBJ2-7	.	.	CASSLGRERSVEQYF	TGTGCCAGCAGCTTAGGTAGGGAGAGGTCGGTCGAGCAGTACTTC
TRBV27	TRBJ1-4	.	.	CASSPDRGLNEKLFF	TGTGCCAGCAGTCCAGACCGGGGATTGAATGAAAAACTGTTTTTT
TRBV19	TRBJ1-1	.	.	CASSIDLGGRTEAFF	TGTGCCAGTAGTATAGACCTGGGGGGTCGCACTGAAGCTTTCTTT
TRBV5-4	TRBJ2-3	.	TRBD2	CASSLAPGGTDTQYF	TGTGCCAGCAGCTTGGCCCCGGGGGGAACAGATACGCAGTATTTT
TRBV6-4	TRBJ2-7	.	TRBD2	CASSPSGGPLAEQYF	TGTGCCAGCAGTCCTAGCGGGGGCCCTTTAGCCGAGCAGTACTTC
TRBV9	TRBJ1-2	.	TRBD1	CASSVRQGNGYTF	TGTGCCAGCAGCGTAAGACAGGGTAATGGCTACACCTTC
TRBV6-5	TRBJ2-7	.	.	CASSYSVYTETYF	TGTGCCAGCAGTTACTCGGTCTATACAGAGACGTACTTC
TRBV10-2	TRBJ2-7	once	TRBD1	CASTGQGAYEQYF	TGCGCCAGCACCGGACAGGGGGCCTACGAGCAGTACTTC
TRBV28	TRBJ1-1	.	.	CASSLRSRGMMNTEAFF	TGTGCCAGCAGTTTGCGGAGTCGGGGGATGATGAACACTGAAGCTTTCTTT
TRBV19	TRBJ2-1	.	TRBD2	CASSAQRGGTYNEQFF	TGTGCCAGTAGTGCTCAGCGGGGGGGGACCTACAATGAGCAGTTCTTC
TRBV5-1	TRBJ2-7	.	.	CASSWGDRTYEQYF	TGCGCCAGCAGCTGGGGGGACCGTACCTACGAGCAGTACTTC
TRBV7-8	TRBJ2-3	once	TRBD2	CASSLAAGGLDTQYF	TGTGCCAGCAGCTTAGCTGCGGGGGGGTTGGATACGCAGTATTTT
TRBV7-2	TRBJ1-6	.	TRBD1	CASSPRTGLNSPLHF	TGTGCCAGCAGCCCGAGGACAGGGTTGAATTCACCCCTCCACTTT
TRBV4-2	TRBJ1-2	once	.	CASSQESVSNYGYTF	TGTGCCAGCAGCCAAGAGTCTGTCTCTAACTATGGCTACACCTTC
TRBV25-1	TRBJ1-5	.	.	CASSGDELAFSNQPQHF	TGTGCCAGCAGTGGGGACGAACTAGCCTTTAGCAATCAGCCCCAGCATTTT
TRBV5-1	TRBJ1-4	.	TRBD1	CASSLGDRGGEKLFF	TGCGCCAGCAGCTTGGGGGACAGGGGCGGAGAAAAACTGTTTTTT
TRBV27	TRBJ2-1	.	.	CASTDSWYKQFF	TGTGCCAGCACCGACTCGTGGTACAAGCAGTTCTTC
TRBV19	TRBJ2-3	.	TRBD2	CASSIPLGTSGGARADTQYF	TGTGCCAGTAGTATCCCTTTAGGGACTAGCGGGGGGGCCAGGGCAGATACGCAGTATTTT
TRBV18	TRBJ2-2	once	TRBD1	CASSSTGGGTGELFF	TGTGCCAGCTCATCCACAGGGGGCGGCACCGGGGAGCTGTTTTTT
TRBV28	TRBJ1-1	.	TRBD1	CASSSPDRVTEAFF	TGTGCCAGCAGTTCCCCAGACAGGGTAACTGAAGCTTTCTTT
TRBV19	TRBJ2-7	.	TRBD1	CASSRGTGYEQYF	TGTGCCAGTAGCCGAGGGACAGGCTACGAGCAGTACTTC
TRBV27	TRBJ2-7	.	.	CASSLSWANYEQYF	TGTGCCAGCAGTTTATCGTGGGCCAACTACGAGCAGTACTTC
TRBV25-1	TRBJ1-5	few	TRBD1	CASQDRDNQPQHF	TGTGCCAGCCAGGACAGGGATAATCAGCCCCAGCATTTT
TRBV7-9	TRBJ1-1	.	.	CASSLGLKTEAFF	TGTGCCAGCAGCTTAGGGCTGAAGACTGAAGCTTTCTTT
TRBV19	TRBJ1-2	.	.	CASRQVPFTGYTF	TGTGCCAGTAGACAGGTTCCTTTCACCGGCTACACCTTC
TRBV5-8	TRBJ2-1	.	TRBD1	CASSRTGTGVNEQFF	TGTGCCAGCAGCAGAACCGGGACAGGGGTCAATGAGCAGTTCTTC
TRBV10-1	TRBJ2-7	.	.	CASSEGAEQYF	TGCGCCAGCAGTGAGGGGGCTGAGCAGTACTTC
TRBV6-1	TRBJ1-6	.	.	CASSEGGGRNSPLHF	TGTGCCAGCAGTGAAGGCGGGGGAAGGAATTCACCCCTCCACTTT
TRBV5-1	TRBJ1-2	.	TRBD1	CASSTDRGYDGYTF	TGCGCCAGCAGCACCGACAGGGGATACGATGGCTACACCTTC
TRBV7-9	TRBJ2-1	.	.	CASSSRDSAGEQFF	TGTGCCAGCAGCTCGCGGGACTCGGCGGGGGAGCAGTTCTTC
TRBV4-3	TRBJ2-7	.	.	CASSQDRGTSSYEQYF	TGCGCCAGCAGCCAAGACCGAGGGACAAGCTCCTACGAGCAGTACTTC
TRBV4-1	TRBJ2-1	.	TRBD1	CASSQVLQGAGFF	TGCGCCAGCAGCCAAGTACTCCAGGGGGCTGGGTTCTTC
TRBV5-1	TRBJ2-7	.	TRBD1	CASSADRGEQYF	TGCGCCAGCAGCGCGGACAGGGGCGAGCAGTACTTC
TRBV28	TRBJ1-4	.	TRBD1	CASSPWLAGTGGQNEKLFF	TGTGCCAGCAGCCCCTGGCTCGCCGGGACAGGGGGGCAAAATGAAAAACTGTTTTTT
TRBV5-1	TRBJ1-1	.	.	CASSLSWGTTSQGTFF	TGCGCCAGCAGCTTGTCATGGGGGACTACCTCTCAGGGAACTTTCTTT
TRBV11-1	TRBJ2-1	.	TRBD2	CASSFGLAGGRDEQFF	TGTGCCAGCAGCTTCGGACTAGCGGGGGGGCGGGATGAGCAGTTCTTC
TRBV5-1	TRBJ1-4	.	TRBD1	CASSPGRRLQGATNEKLFF	TGCGCCAGCAGCCCAGGGCGTCGCCTACAGGGGGCCACTAATGAAAAACTGTTTTTT
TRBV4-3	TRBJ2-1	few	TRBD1	CASSLEPGQEYNEQFF	TGCGCCAGCAGCCTCGAGCCGGGACAGGAGTACAATGAGCAGTTCTTC
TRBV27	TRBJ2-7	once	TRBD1	CASSLSGTDYEQYF	TGTGCCAGCAGTTTATCGGGGACAGACTACGAGCAGTACTTC
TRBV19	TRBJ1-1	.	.	CASSLETSNTEAFF	TGTGCCAGTAGTCTCGAGACATCCAACACTGAAGCTTTCTTT
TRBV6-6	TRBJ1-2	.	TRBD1	CASSYTGGAQNGYTF	TGTGCCAGCAGTTACACAGGGGGCGCCCAAAATGGCTACACCTTC
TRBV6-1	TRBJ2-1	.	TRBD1	CASSEARGQGLYNEQFF	TGTGCCAGCAGTGAAGCGCGTGGACAGGGCCTGTACAATGAGCAGTTCTTC
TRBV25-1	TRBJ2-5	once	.	CASSEYSAGFKETQYF	TGTGCCAGCAGTGAATATAGCGCGGGCTTTAAAGAGACCCAGTACTTC
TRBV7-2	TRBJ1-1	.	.	CASRKGQQNTEAFF	TGTGCCAGCAGGAAGGGACAACAGAACACTGAAGCTTTCTTT
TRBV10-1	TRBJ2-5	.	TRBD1	CASSQRQGLMETQYF	TGCGCCAGCAGTCAAAGACAGGGGCTCATGGAGACCCAGTACTTC